This TCR beta chain is drawn from a study of T-cell memory formation after mild COVID-19. Via MiXCR, TCRdb re-called the 5' RACE reads, giving one row per CDR3 protein. In the table there are roughly 370,000 distinct CDR3 sequences, more than 15% of which are singletons. Only a few counts were recorded for this clonotype. Germline CDR1 and CDR2: LNHNV and YYDKDF (reference sequence). Between the trimmed V and J ends, which lost 2 bases and 0 bases, there was a span of 17 bases. The CDR3 sequence is 18 residues long. The chain employs TRBV15 and TRBJ2-1; D perhaps matches TRBD2 (6 bases). The receptor's source is a man aged 18 to 35 who had mild COVID-19 (a few samples of this study predate the infection). Cell type and time point are not known. Sequencing was performed on PBMCs or a T cell subset sorted from them (not recorded which). The chain's CDR3 is CATSRIGGGAYSYNEQFF. CDR3 nucleotides: TGTGCCACCAGCAGAATCGGAGGAGGGGCCTACTCCTACAATGAGCAGTTCTTC.